What follows is one T cell receptor beta chain and its context. The antigen is undetermined. These data come from a study of CD8+CD57+ T cells in acquired aplastic anemia. Only patients with CD8+CD57+ cell expansion on flow cytometry were chosen for sequencing. Genomic DNA, the template, was used for profiling of the TCR beta VDJ and CDR3. TCRdb reprocessed the reads with MiXCR, giving one entry per CDR3 protein. Of about 250,000 distinct CDR3 sequences in the sample, 40% to 50% were seen once. Broader study findings: Comparison of patients with controls identified about 27 shared CD8+ CDR3 sequences.

CDR3 length equals 15 residues. Germline loops: CDR1 SNHLY, CDR2 FYNNEI. Trimming stripped 5 bases from V and 5 bases from J, with 19 bases between. The J gene is TRBJ2-7, the V gene TRBV2; D assignment may be TRBD1 or TRBD2 (5 bases each). This sequence originates from a human donor with aplastic anemia. The sequenced sample consisted of sorted CD4+, CD8+, or CD8+CD57+ T cells (not recorded which) from PBMCs. In DNA, the CDR3 is TGTGCCAGCAGTTCGGGGCAGGGCGATTACCACGAGCAGTACTTC. Translation: CASSSGQGDYHEQYF. The whole variable domain, remainder taken from reference TRBV2 and TRBJ2-7, is EPEVTQTPSHQVTQMGQEVILRCVPISNHLYFYWYRQILGQKVEFLVSFYNNEISEKSEIFDDQFSVERPDGSNFTLKIRSTKLEDSAMYFCASSSGQGDYHEQYFGPGTRLTVT.